Below are 4 T cell receptor beta chains sequenced from a single sample in a study of CD8 T cell repertoires and HIV-1 epitope variants. For these receptors, no antigen is known. Produced via immunoSEQ multiplex PCR; TCRdb's table is partial and in-frame only. The sample records 5,000 or so clones, about 63% being singletons. Sequencing input: cultured CD8+ T cells derived from PBMCs. All receptors derive from a male donor with HIV.

The CDR3 coding sequence is TGTGCCAGCAGTTCTTTCTCCGGGACAGGGGACTTCGAAGAGACCCAGTACTTC. It yields the protein CASSSFSGTGDFEETQYF. V and J are TRBV28 and TRBJ2-5; 10 bases agree with TRBD1. V lost 4 bases and J lost 3; bases outside the gene matches: 14. The germline V gene encodes CDR1 MDHEN and CDR2 SYDVKM. This CDR3 comprises 18 residues. Full variable domain (rest looked up from reference TRBV28 and TRBJ2-5): DVKVTQSSRYLVKRTGEKVFLECVQDMDHENMFWYRQDPGLGLRLIYFSYDVKMKEKGDIPEGYSVSREKKERFSLILESASTNQTSMYLCASSSFSGTGDFEETQYFGPGTRLLVL.

The genes are TRBV5-1 and TRBJ2-7, with 8 bases matching TRBD2. The germline V gene encodes CDR1 SGHRS and CDR2 YFSETQ. J gave up 3 bases and V 1 base, and 3 bases lay outside the gene matches. This CDR3 is built from 14 residues. In DNA, the CDR3 is TGCGCCAGCAGCTTGATAGCGGGACTCTACGAGCAGTACTTC. It specifies CASSLIAGLYEQYF.

The chain combines TRBV5-1 with TRBJ2-3; 8 nucleotides align to TRBD1. CDR3 size: 16 residues. V was pared by 3 bases and J by 1 base, with 7 bases of the junction left unmatched. The germline V gene encodes CDR1 SGHRS and CDR2 YFSETQ. This chain's CDR3 is CASSSVPGQGTDTQYF. CDR3 nucleotides: TGCGCCAGCAGCTCCGTCCCGGGACAGGGCACAGATACGCAGTATTTT.

J is TRBJ2-7 and V is TRBV27; TRBD2 matches 10 bases. The CDR3 is 16 residues long. The V gene end was trimmed by 4 bases and the J gene end by 4 bases; junction bases not matched to a gene: 10. Germline V CDR1 and CDR2: MNHEY, SMNVEV (reference sequence). The CDR3 here is CASSWSGGASDYEQYF. CDR3 DNA sequence: TGTGCCAGCAGTTGGAGCGGGGGGGCGTCGGATTACGAGCAGTACTTC.